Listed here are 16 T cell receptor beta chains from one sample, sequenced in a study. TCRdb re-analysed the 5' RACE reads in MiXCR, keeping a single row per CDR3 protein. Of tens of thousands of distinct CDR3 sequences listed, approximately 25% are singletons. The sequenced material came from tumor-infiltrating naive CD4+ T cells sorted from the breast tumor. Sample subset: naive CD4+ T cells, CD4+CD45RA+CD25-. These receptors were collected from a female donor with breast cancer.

CDR3 DNA sequence: TGTGCCAGCACGGAACAGGAGTACCAGCCCCAGCATTTT. Translated, it gives CASTEQEYQPQHF. The rearrangement links TRBV2 to TRBJ1-5; weak D call: TRBD1 (5 bases). This CDR3 contains 13 residues. V gave up 7 bases and J gave up 7 bases, with 14 bases separating them. CDR1 and CDR2 from the germline V gene are SNHLY and FYNNEI.

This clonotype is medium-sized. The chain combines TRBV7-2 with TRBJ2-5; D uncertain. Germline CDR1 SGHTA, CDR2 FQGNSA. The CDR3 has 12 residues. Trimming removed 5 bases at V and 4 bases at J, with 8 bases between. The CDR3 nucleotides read TGTGCCAGCAGCCCCGCTAGAGAGACCCAGTACTTC. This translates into CASSPARETQYF.

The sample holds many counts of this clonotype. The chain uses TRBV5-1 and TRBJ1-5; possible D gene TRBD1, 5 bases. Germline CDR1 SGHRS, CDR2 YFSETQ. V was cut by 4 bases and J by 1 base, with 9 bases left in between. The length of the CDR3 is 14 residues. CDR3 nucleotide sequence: TGCGCCAGCAGCAAAGGGGACAGCAATCAGCCCCAGCATTTT. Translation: CASSKGDSNQPQHF.

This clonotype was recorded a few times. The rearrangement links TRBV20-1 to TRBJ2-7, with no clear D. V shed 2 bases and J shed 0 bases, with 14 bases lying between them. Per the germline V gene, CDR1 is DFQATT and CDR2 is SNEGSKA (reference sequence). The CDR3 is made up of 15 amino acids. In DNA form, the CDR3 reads TGCAGTGCTAGACCCTTCGGTGAGAACTCCTACGAGCAGTACTTC. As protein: CSARPFGENSYEQYF.

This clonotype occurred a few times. CDR3 region: CASSVGGGGTEQYF. The CDR3 nucleotides read TGTGCCAGCAGCGTAGGTGGCGGGGGAACCGAGCAGTACTTC. The rearrangement joins TRBV9 to TRBJ2-7; 7 bases are a match to TRBD2. The CDR3 runs to 14 residues. Trimming at V came to 0 bases and at J to 6 bases, leaving 6 bases not matched to a gene. Germline V gene sequence: CDR1 SGDLS, CDR2 YYNGEE.

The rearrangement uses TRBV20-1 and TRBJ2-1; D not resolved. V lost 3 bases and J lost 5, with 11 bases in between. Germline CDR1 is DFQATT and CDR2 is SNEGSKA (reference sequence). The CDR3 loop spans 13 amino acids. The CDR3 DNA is TGCAGTGCTAGCGACCTATTCCACAATGAGCAGTTCTTC. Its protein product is CSASDLFHNEQFF.

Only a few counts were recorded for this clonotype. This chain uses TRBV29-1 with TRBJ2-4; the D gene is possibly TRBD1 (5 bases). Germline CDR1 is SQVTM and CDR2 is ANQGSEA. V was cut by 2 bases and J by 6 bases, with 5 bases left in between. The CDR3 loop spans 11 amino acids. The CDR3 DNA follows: TGCAGCGTTGAACAGGGAAACATTCAGTACTTC. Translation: CSVEQGNIQYF.

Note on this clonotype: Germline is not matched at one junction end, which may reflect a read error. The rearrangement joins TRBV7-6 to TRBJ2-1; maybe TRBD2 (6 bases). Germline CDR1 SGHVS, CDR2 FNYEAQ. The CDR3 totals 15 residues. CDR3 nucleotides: TGTGCCTGCAGCCGAAGCGGGTCAACCCCTAATGAGCAGTTCTTC. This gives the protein CACSRSGSTPNEQFF.

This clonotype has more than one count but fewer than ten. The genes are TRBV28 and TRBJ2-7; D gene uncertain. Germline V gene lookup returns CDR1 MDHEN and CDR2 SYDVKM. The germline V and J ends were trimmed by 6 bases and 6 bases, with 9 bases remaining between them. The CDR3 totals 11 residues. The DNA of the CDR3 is TGTGCCAGCAGGCTTGACGGCGAGCAGTACTTC. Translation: CASRLDGEQYF.

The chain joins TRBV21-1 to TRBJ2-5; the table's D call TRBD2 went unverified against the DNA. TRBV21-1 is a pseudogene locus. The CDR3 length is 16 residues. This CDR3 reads CASSKEVGGPQETQYF. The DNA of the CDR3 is TGTGCCAGCAGCAAAGAGGTGGGAGGGCCCCAAGAGACCCAGTACTTC.

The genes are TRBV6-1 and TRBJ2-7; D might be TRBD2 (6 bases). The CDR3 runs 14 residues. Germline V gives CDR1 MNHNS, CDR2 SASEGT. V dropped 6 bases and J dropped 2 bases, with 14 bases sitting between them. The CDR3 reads CASRGTYSTYEQYF. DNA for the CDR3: TGTGCCAGCAGGGGGACTTACTCTACCTACGAGCAGTACTTC.

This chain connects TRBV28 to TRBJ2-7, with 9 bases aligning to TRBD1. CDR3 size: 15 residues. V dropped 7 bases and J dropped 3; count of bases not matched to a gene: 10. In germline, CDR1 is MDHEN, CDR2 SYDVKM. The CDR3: CASTQTGTGYYEQYF. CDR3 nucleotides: TGTGCCAGCACTCAAACCGGGACAGGGTACTACGAGCAGTACTTC. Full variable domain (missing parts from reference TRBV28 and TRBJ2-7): DVKVTQSSRYLVKRTGEKVFLECVQDMDHENMFWYRQDPGLGLRLIYFSYDVKMKEKGDIPEGYSVSREKKERFSLILESASTNQTSMYLCASTQTGTGYYEQYFGPGTRLTVT.

CDR3 sequence: CASSPTGVYSGANVLTF. Here the CDR3 DNA reads TGTGCCAGCAGCCCGACAGGGGTTTACTCTGGGGCCAACGTCCTGACTTTC. The chain combines TRBV7-2 with TRBJ2-6; 8 bases are a match to TRBD1. Germline lookup yields CDR1 SGHTA and CDR2 FQGNSA. The V segment lost 5 bases and the J segment 0 bases; nucleotides outside the gene matches: 6. The CDR3 extends over 17 amino acids.

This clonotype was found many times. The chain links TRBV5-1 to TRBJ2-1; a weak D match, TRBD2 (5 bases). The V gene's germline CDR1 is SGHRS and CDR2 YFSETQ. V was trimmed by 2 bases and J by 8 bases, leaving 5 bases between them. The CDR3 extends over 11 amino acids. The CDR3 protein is CASSFSDEQFF. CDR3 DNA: TGCGCCAGCAGCTTTAGCGATGAGCAGTTCTTC.

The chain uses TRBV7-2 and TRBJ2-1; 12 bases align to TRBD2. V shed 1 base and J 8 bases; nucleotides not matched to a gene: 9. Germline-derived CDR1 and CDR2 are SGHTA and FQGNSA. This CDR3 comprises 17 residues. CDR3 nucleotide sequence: TGTGCCAGCAGCTTAGGGATCTTTGCTAGCGGGAGGGATGAGCAGTTCTTC. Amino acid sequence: CASSLGIFASGRDEQFF. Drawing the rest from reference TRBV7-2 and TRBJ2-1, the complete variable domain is GAGVSQSPSNKVTEKGKDVELRCDPISGHTALYWYRQSLGQGLEFLIYFQGNSAPDKSGLPSDRFSAERTGGSVSTLTIQRTQQEDSAVYLCASSLGIFASGRDEQFFGPGTRLTVL.

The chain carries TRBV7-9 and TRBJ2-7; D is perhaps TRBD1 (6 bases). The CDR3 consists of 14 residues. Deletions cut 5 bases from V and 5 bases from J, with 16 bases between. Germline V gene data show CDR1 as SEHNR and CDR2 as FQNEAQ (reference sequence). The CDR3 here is CASSLQGGRNEQYF. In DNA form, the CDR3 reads TGTGCCAGCAGCCTACAAGGGGGTAGAAACGAGCAGTACTTC.